Below, 8 T cell receptor beta chains from the same sample are listed, as sequenced in a study of T-cell reconstitution after alpha-beta-depleted transplantation in children. Library preparation (for TCRbeta) was performed with unique molecular identifiers. TCRdb processed the PCR reads anew with MiXCR; each CDR3 protein has one entry. The data hold 500,000 or so distinct CDR3 sequences, with less than 35% observed a single time. Here the sequenced sample was PBMCs from the stem cell graft donor, taken from the stem cell graft. The origin of the receptors is a human donor who donated a stem cell graft to a child with aplastic anemia.

This clonotype came up a few times. The J gene is TRBJ2-1, the V gene TRBV6-5; 8 bases are shared with TRBD2. With V trimmed by 4 bases and J by 10 bases, 3 bases remained unmatched. Germline V CDR1 and CDR2: MNHEY, SVGAGI. The CDR3 extends over 12 amino acids. The DNA for the CDR3 is TGTGCCAGCAGTTCCACTAGCGGAGAGCAGTTCTTC. Translating gives CASSSTSGEQFF.

This chain uses TRBV6-1 with TRBJ1-2; no reliable D call. Deletions cut 6 bases from V and 4 bases from J, with 15 bases between. CDR3 length: 14 residues. The germline V gene encodes CDR1 MNHNS and CDR2 SASEGT. CDR3 coding DNA: TGTGCCAGCAGACCCACGACGGACCGCTATGGCTACACCTTC. Translating gives CASRPTTDRYGYTF.

This chain links TRBV29-1 with TRBJ1-1; D remains ambiguous. The CDR3 runs to 15 residues. Germline V gene data show CDR1 as SQVTM and CDR2 as ANQGSEA. V lost 4 bases and J 2 bases, leaving 17 bases between the germline ends. The CDR3 here is CSVVLLGGVNTEAFF. The CDR3 coding sequence is TGCAGCGTTGTTCTCCTTGGAGGAGTTAACACTGAAGCTTTCTTT. The full variable domain, in which reference TRBV29-1 and TRBJ1-1 provide the parts outside the CDR3, is SAVISQKPSRDICQRGTSLTIQCQVDSQVTMMFWYRQQPGQSLTLIATANQGSEATYESGFVIDKFPISRPNLTFSTLTVSNMSPEDSSIYLCSVVLLGGVNTEAFFGQGTRLTVV.

V and J are TRBV30 and TRBJ1-1; 7 bases line up with TRBD1. Germline CDR1 GTSNPN, CDR2 SVGIG (reference sequence). This CDR3 has 13 amino acids. J gave up 8 bases and V 2 bases, and 8 bases lay outside the gene matches. The CDR3 DNA reads TGTGCCTGGAGTATATTCGCAGGGGGAGAAGCTTTCTTT. It codes for CAWSIFAGGEAFF.

This clonotype was counted a few times. The chain has TRBV7-2 and TRBJ1-5; 8 nucleotides match TRBD1. Per the germline V gene, CDR1 is SGHTA and CDR2 is FQGNSA. Trimming cost V 6 bases and J 8 bases; bases outside gene matches: 6. CDR3 length: 13 amino acids. The CDR3 spells CASSTRGPEPQHF. The CDR3 region has the DNA TGTGCCAGCAGTACCAGGGGGCCGGAGCCCCAGCATTTT.

This clonotype has a single count. This clone may be a read error of a much larger clone one base away. CDR3 residues: CASSVGLAAYEQYF. CDR3 DNA: TGTGCCAGCAGCGTAGGGCTAGCGGCCTACGAGCAGTACTTC. The V and J genes are TRBV9 and TRBJ2-7; 7 bases are shared with TRBD2. Germline CDR1 is SGDLS and CDR2 is YYNGEE. V lost 0 bases to trimming and J lost 2 bases; unmatched junction nucleotides: 2. The CDR3 spans 14 residues. The full variable domain, in which reference TRBV9 and TRBJ2-7 provide the parts outside the CDR3, is DSGVTQTPKHLITATGQRVTLRCSPRSGDLSVYWYQQSLDQGLQFLIQYYNGEERAKGNILERFSAQQFPDLHSELNLSSLELGDSALYFCASSVGLAAYEQYFGPGTRLTVT.

The table lists this clonotype with a few counts. The genes are TRBV12-3 or TRBV12-4 and TRBJ1-5, with D perhaps matching TRBD1 (6 bases). This CDR3 is built from 16 residues. The germline V and J ends were trimmed by 7 bases and 0 bases, with 16 bases remaining between them. CDR3 nucleotide sequence: TGTGCCAGCACCCCGGACAGTGTGTATAGCAATCAGCCCCAGCATTTT. Amino acid sequence: CASTPDSVYSNQPQHF.

A remark on this clonotype: The conserved phenylalanine or tryptophan is not found at the CDR3 terminus, so this likely reflects a read error. The CDR3 here is CASSSSSTSAYEQYA. The CDR3 coding sequence is TGTGCCAGCAGTTCATCATCGACTAGCGCCTACGAGCAGTACGCC. This sequence joins TRBV27 and TRBJ2-7; 8 bases match TRBD2. The germline CDR1 and CDR2 sequences are MNHEY and SMNVEV (reference sequence). Losses at the gene ends were 4 bases for V and 2 bases for J; bases not matched to a gene: 7. The CDR3 is made up of 15 amino acids.